This T cell receptor beta chain was observed in a study of T-cell reconstitution after alpha-beta-depleted transplantation in children (TCRdb year 2016). Looking at the study overall: Using TCR repertoire profiling, the study quantitatively followed how T-cell immune reconstitution unfolded in children after TCRalphabeta/CD19-depleted allogeneic hematopoietic cell transplantation. Summary of the overall study and its limitations: Apparently early alphabetaT-cell count recovery about two months after transplant reportedly relied on only several hundred rapidly expanded clones derived from non-depleted graft cells. Over the following months the frequencies of hyperexpanded clones went down, and after one year T-cell counts and TCRbeta diversity were mostly credited to newly produced T cells. In some patients, the high TCRbeta diversity seen at day 60 was put down to recipient T cells and intrathymic progenitors that had survived conditioning.

On this clonotype: It lacks a known antigen. No quality values exist for individual bases; no much larger clone is one base distant.

Preparation of the library involved PCR. These reads were obtained on an Illumina HiSeq 2500. To normalize quantification of the TCRbeta repertoire, the TCR libraries were built with molecular barcoding that relied on unique molecular identifiers. TCRdb's own reprocessing of the public reads used fastp at Q25 and MiXCR and kept productive beta chains. Every distinct CDR3 protein forms one entry, paired with its most common genes and DNA. The sample table records around 700,000 distinct CDR3 sequences; around 12% of these occur just once. The leading ten clones occupy around 0.79% of the sample. What the treatment or condition label conveys for this sample: allogeneic hematopoietic cell transplantation with graft depleted of TCRalphabeta T cells and CD19 B cells. The children who served as transplant recipients had been given grafts of TCRalphabeta/CD19-depleted allogeneic hematopoietic cells. The TCR originated in a girl aged 2 to 10 with congenital amegakaryocytic thrombocytopenia, due to receive a stem cell transplant. The starting material was PBMCs, obtained before TCRalphabeta/CD19-depleted stem cell transplant.

The CDR3: CASSLQKALYGYTF. The DNA is TGTGCCAGCTCATTACAGAAGGCTCTTTATGGCTACACCTTC. The chain is assembled from TRBV18 and TRBJ1-2; the D gene cannot be resolved reliably. The germline V gene sets CDR1 to KGHSH and CDR2 to LQKENI. The CDR3 spans 14 residues, from the cysteine through the phenylalanine. Only CDR3 DNA remains: 42 bases, in frame from the first base. Between the V and J ends, shortened by 5 bases and 5 bases respectively, the junction contains 15 bases.